Below are 14 T cell receptor beta chains sequenced from a single sample in a study of blood T cell repertoires in COVID-19. Using immunoSEQ multiplex PCR, the repertoire was profiled, and TCRdb retains in-frame clones only, with some absent. The profile shows some 200,000 clones, roughly four fifths of them singletons. The sequenced material came from PBMCs or T cells enriched from blood (not recorded which). The receptors were sampled from a man aged 35 to 55 who had recovered from COVID-19.

The rearrangement uses TRBV6-1 and TRBJ2-7, with TRBD1 matching 8 bases. The V segment lost 5 bases and the J segment 5 bases; nucleotides outside the gene matches: 11. Germline CDR1 is MNHNS and CDR2 is SASEGT. This CDR3 is 15 amino acids long. The CDR3 loop is CASSNPGQGIHEQYV. DNA of the CDR3: TGTGCCAGCAGTAACCCTGGACAGGGCATCCACGAGCAGTACGTC.

This chain uses TRBV5-1 with TRBJ2-5, with 7 nucleotides matching TRBD1. CDR3 length: 16 residues. J was trimmed by 5 bases and V by 0 bases; bases with no gene match: 10. Germline lookup yields CDR1 SGHRS and CDR2 YFSETQ. The CDR3 bases are TGCGCCAGCAGCTTGGGGCTAGCCACAGGGGTGGAGACCCAGTACTTC. Its protein is CASSLGLATGVETQYF. Full variable domain (rest looked up from reference TRBV5-1 and TRBJ2-5): KAGVTQTPRYLIKTRGQQVTLSCSPISGHRSVSWYQQTPGQGLQFLFEYFSETQRNKGNFPGRFSGRQFSNSRSEMNVSTLELGDSALYLCASSLGLATGVETQYFGPGTRLLVL.

CDR3 amino acids: CAWRRGNTEAFF. Written as DNA, the CDR3 is TGTGCCTGGAGGCGAGGGAACACTGAAGCTTTCTTT. The chain combines TRBV30 with TRBJ1-1, with D unclear. Trimming removed 3 bases from V and 1 base from J, with 6 bases in between. The CDR3 has 12 amino acids. Germline loops: CDR1 GTSNPN, CDR2 SVGIG (reference sequence). The variable domain in full, with the rest retrieved from reference TRBV30 and TRBJ1-1, is SQTIHQWPATLVQPVGSPLSLECTVEGTSNPNLYWYRQAAGRGLQLLFYSVGIGQISSEVPQNLSASRPQDRQFILSSKKLLLSDSGFYLCAWRRGNTEAFFGQGTRLTVV.

The chain has TRBV5-1 and TRBJ1-2, with 7 positions matching TRBD1. Losses at the gene ends were 3 bases for V and 4 bases for J; bases not matched to a gene: 6. Germline V lookup: CDR1 SGHRS, CDR2 YFSETQ. The CDR3 loop spans 14 amino acids. The CDR3 DNA reads as TGCGCCAGCAGCTCAGGGACAGCCATCTATGGCTACACCTTC. Its translation: CASSSGTAIYGYTF.

V is TRBV5-1 and J is TRBJ2-5, with 9 bases lining up with TRBD2. V was pared by 5 bases and J by 1 base, with 9 bases of the junction left unmatched. CDR1 is SGHRS, CDR2 YFSETQ, per germline. The CDR3 covers 16 residues. This CDR3 reads CASRPGTSSSQETQYF. The CDR3 DNA sequence: TGCGCCAGCAGGCCCGGGACTAGCTCGTCCCAAGAGACCCAGTACTTC.

The rearrangement uses TRBV5-1 and TRBJ1-1; possible D gene TRBD1, 6 bases. CDR3 length: 14 residues. Germline CDR1 reads SGHRS; CDR2 reads YFSETQ. V shed 5 bases and J shed 0 bases, with 11 bases lying between them. CDR3 bases: TGCGCCAGCAGGGGACACCGGATGAACACTGAAGCTTTCTTT. Its translation is CASRGHRMNTEAFF.

This rearrangement joins TRBV7-9 to TRBJ1-4; D call uncertain. With 10 bases removed from V and 8 bases from J, the gap between germline ends came to 11 bases. Germline lookup yields CDR1 SEHNR and CDR2 FQNEAQ (reference sequence). The CDR3 is 11 residues long. The CDR3 sequence: CATDAGEKLFF. The CDR3 DNA follows: TGTGCCACGGACGCGGGGGAAAAACTGTTTTTT.

V is TRBV18 and J is TRBJ1-1; perhaps TRBD1 as D (5 bases). The germline CDR1 and CDR2 sequences are KGHSH and LQKENI. CDR3 length: 14 amino acids. The V end lost 8 bases, the J end lost 3 bases, and 16 bases lay between the germline ends. DNA of the CDR3: TGTGCCAGCCGATCGGCGGGGGGGGACACTGAAGCTTTCTTT. Amino acids: CASRSAGGDTEAFF.

The V gene is TRBV30, the J gene TRBJ1-5, with TRBD1 matching 8 bases. V lost 3 bases to trimming and J lost 0 bases; unmatched junction nucleotides: 10. Germline V CDR1 and CDR2: GTSNPN, SVGIG (reference sequence). The CDR3 covers 17 residues. The CDR3 protein is CAWSQGAFPLSNQPQHF. The DNA of the CDR3 is TGTGCCTGGAGCCAGGGGGCTTTCCCCCTTAGCAATCAGCCCCAGCATTTT.

The CDR3 nucleotides read TGTGCCAGCAGCCCTTACAGGGGGCTAAGGACCTACGAGCAGTACTTC. It yields the protein CASSPYRGLRTYEQYF. This chain links TRBV7-9 with TRBJ2-7, with 9 bases identical to TRBD1. V lost 5 bases and J lost 2; bases outside the gene matches: 10. Germline assignment: CDR1 SEHNR and CDR2 FQNEAQ (reference sequence). The CDR3 loop spans 16 amino acids.

V usage is TRBV6-1 and J usage is TRBJ2-2, with TRBD2 matching 10 bases. Germline V gene sequence: CDR1 MNHNS, CDR2 SASEGT. The ends lost 2 bases at V and 6 bases at J; junction bases unmatched: 3. The CDR3 has 15 amino acids. The CDR3 bases are TGTGCCAGCAGTGAACTAGCGGGAGAGTCCGGGGAGCTGTTTTTT. Protein product: CASSELAGESGELFF.

CDR3 DNA: TGTGCCAGCAGCCAAGCGCAGGGTCCCCTGAACACTGAAGCTTTCTTT. Translating it yields CASSQAQGPLNTEAFF. The chain links TRBV14 to TRBJ1-1, with a possible D match to TRBD1 (5 bases). CDR3 length: 16 amino acids. The ends were cut back, 1 base at V and 0 bases at J, with 12 bases in the middle. Germline CDR1 is SGHDN and CDR2 is FVKESK.

The chain uses TRBV19 and TRBJ2-1; 13 nucleotides match TRBD2. The CDR3 loop spans 17 amino acids. Looked up from germline, CDR1 is LNHDA and CDR2 is SQIVND (reference sequence). The trim removed 7 bases at V and 6 bases at J, leaving 12 bases unmatched. CDR3 protein: CASTLRTSGSGRNEQFF. CDR3 coding DNA: TGTGCCAGTACACTTAGGACTAGCGGGAGTGGGCGCAATGAGCAGTTCTTC.

V is TRBV7-3 and J is TRBJ2-2, with D possibly being TRBD2 (7 bases). Trimming shortened V by 2 bases and J by 7 bases, and 14 bases separated the two germline ends. The CDR3 sequence is 15 residues long. Per the germline V gene, CDR1 is SGHTA and CDR2 is FQGTGA. The CDR3 region is CASSLARGAFGELFF. Here the CDR3 DNA reads TGTGCCAGCAGCTTAGCCCGGGGGGCTTTCGGGGAGCTGTTTTTT.